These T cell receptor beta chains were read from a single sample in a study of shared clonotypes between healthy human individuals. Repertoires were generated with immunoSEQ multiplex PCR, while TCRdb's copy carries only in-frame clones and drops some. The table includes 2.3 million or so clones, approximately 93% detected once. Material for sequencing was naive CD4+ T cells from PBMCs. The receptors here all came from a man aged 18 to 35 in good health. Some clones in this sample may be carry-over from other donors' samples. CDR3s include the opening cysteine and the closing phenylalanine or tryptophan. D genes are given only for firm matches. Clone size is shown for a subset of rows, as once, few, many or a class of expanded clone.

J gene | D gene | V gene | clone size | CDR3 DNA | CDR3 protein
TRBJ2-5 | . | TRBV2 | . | TGTGCCAGCAGTGAAGAGGACGGAGAGACCCAGTACTTC | CASSEEDGETQYF
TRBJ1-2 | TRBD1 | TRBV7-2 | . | TGTGCCAGCAGCTTATCCAGGGGGGGAGGCTACACCTTC | CASSLSRGGGYTF
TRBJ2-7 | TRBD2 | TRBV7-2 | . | TGTGCCAGCAGCTTAGGACTAGCGGGAATCGGTTACGAGCAGTACTTC | CASSLGLAGIGYEQYF
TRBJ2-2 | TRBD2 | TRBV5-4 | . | TGTGCCAGCAGCCCTAGCGGGAAGAACACCGGGGAGCTGTTTTTT | CASSPSGKNTGELFF
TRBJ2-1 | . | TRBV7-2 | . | TGTGCCAGCAGCCACGACACTGACTCCTACAATGAGCAGTTCTTC | CASSHDTDSYNEQFF
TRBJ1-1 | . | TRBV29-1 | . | TGCAGCGTCGTGGACAGCTATGAAGCTTTCTTT | CSVVDSYEAFF
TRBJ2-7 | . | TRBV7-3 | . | TGTGCCAGCAGCTTAAGTAGGCTAGCGACCTACGAGCAGTACTTC | CASSLSRLATYEQYF
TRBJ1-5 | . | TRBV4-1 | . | TGCGCCAGCAGCCAAGGCCGGGCCGGCCGTAGCAATCAGCCCCAGCATTTT | CASSQGRAGRSNQPQHF
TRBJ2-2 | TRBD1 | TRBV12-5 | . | TGTGCTAGTGGTTTAGGGACAGGAACAGCCGGGGAGCTGTTTTTT | CASGLGTGTAGELFF
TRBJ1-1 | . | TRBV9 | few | TGTGCCAGCAGCGCGTGGACGGGGAACACTGAAGCTTTCTTT | CASSAWTGNTEAFF
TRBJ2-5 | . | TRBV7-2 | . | TGTGCCAGCAGCTTAGTCAAGGGGGAGACCCAGTACTTC | CASSLVKGETQYF
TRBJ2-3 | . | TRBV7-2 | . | TGTGCCAGCAGCCGCACTCCGTATACGCAGTATTTT | CASSRTPYTQYF
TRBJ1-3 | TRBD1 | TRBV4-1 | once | TGCGCCAGCAGCCCCAGGGACAGGGCCTCTGGAAACACCATATATTTT | CASSPRDRASGNTIYF
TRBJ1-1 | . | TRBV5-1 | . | TGCGCCAGCAGCTTGTTAGGGTCCACTGAAGCTTTCTTT | CASSLLGSTEAFF
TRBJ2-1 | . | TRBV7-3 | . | TGTGCCAGTTCAGGGGCCGGTGCGTACAATGAGCAGTTCTTC | CASSGAGAYNEQFF
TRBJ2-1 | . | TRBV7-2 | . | TGTGCCAGCAGCTTACAGGAGCTAGGCGGCAATGAGCAGTTCTTC | CASSLQELGGNEQFF
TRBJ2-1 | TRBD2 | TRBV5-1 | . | TGCGCCAGCAGCCAGGGACTAGCGGAATACAATGAGCAGTTCTTC | CASSQGLAEYNEQFF
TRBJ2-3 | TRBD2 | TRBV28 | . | TGTGCCAGCCCTCCAGGAGGCGGGAGGGCAGATACGCAGTATTTT | CASPPGGGRADTQYF
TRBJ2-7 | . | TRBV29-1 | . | TGCAGCGTTGAAGATTTTGGGCAGGGCAACTCCTACGAGCAGTACTTC | CSVEDFGQGNSYEQYF
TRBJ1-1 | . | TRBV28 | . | TGTGCCAGCAGTTTACTCCGTGGTGAAGCTTTCTTT | CASSLLRGEAFF